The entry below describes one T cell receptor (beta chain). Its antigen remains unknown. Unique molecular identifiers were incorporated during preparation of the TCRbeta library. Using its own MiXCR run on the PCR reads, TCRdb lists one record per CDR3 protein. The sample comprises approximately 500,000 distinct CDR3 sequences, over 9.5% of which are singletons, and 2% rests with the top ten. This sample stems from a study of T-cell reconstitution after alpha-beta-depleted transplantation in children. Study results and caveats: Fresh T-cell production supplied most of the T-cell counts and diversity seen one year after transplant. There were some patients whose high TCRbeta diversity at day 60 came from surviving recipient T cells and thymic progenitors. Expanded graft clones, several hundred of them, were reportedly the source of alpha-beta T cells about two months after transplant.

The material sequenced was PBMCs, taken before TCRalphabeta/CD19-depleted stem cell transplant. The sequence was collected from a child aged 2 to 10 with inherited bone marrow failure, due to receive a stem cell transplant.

The DNA of the CDR3 is TGTGCCAGCAGCTTGCAGGACAGGGGAACAGATACGCAGTATTTT. It is translated as CASSLQDRGTDTQYF. This chain joins TRBV11-3 and TRBJ2-3, with 9 positions matching TRBD1. The CDR3 consists of 15 residues. With 3 bases clipped from V and 3 bases from J, the junction kept 4 bases outside the gene matches. The germline gives CDR1 SGHNT, CDR2 YENEEA.